This T cell receptor (beta chain) came from a study of blood T cell repertoires in COVID-19. Study-level background: Researchers got acute and convalescent COVID-19 samples from the United States, Italy and Spain. T cells, B-cell-depleted T cells, or PBMCs provided the cDNA or gDNA that served as material.

The CDR3 spans 13 residues. Germline V gene sequence: CDR1 MRHNA, CDR2 SNTAGT. V lost 4 bases and J lost 3, with 7 bases in between. The data were produced by immunoSEQ multiplex PCR, yet TCRdb's version contains in-frame clones alone and is incomplete. The data contain 250,000 to 350,000 clones, around 90% of them singletons. V and J are TRBV6-4 and TRBJ1-5; no definite D call. The clonotype comes from a woman aged 45-60 years with COVID-19, enrolled during active disease. The sample taken for sequencing was peripheral blood. CDR3 coding DNA: TGTGCCAGCAGTGTGAGAGCCAATCAGCCCCAGCATTTT. It is translated as CASSVRANQPQHF.